This T cell receptor (beta chain) was recovered during a study of OX40 agonist ivuxolimab in advanced cancers. Study information: Aged about 20 to 80 with a mean of 60 years, they were about 83% male. Antecedent anti-PD-1, anti-PD-L1 or anti-CTLA-4 therapy was permissible, with roughly 40% having received some.

Broader study findings: Researchers did not establish what antigens the expanded peripheral T cells target.

The germline V gene encodes CDR1 SGHVS and CDR2 FQNEAQ. V lost 5 bases and J lost 5, with 12 bases in between. The CDR3 extends over 14 amino acids. To note about this clone: Its antigen is not identified.

Patients were ineligible given autoimmune disease history or systemic immunosuppression. Libraries were prepared by immunoSEQ multiplex PCR; TCRdb keeps only in-frame clonotypes and omits some of them. This table holds 45,000 to 65,000 clones, around 89% found once. The sample here was CD4+ or CD8+ T cells sorted from blood, taken in a trial of the OX40 agonist ivuxolimab. The chain is built from TRBV7-8 and TRBJ1-4, with D possibly TRBD1 on 5 matching bases. The source of this sequence is an adult with an advanced solid tumor such as melanoma, head and neck, liver or kidney cancer. CDR3 protein: CASSARDFNEKLFF. DNA of the CDR3: TGTGCCAGCAGCGCACGGGACTTCAATGAAAAACTGTTTTTT. The full variable domain, completed using reference TRBV7-8 and TRBJ1-4, is GAGVSQSPRYKVAKRGQDVALRCDPISGHVSLFWYQQALGQGPEFLTYFQNEAQLDKSGLPSDRFFAERPEGSVSTLKIQRTQQEDSAVYLCASSARDFNEKLFFGSGTQLSVL.